Below are 10 T cell receptor beta chains sequenced from a single sample in a study of OX40 agonist ivuxolimab in advanced cancers. Here immunoSEQ multiplex PCR was the method, and the copy in TCRdb shows in-frame clones only, minus some. The data contain some 15,000 clones, around four fifths of them singletons. The sample consisted of CD4+ or CD8+ T cells sorted from blood, taken in a trial of the OX40 agonist ivuxolimab. The origin of the receptors is an adult with an advanced solid tumor such as melanoma, head and neck, liver or kidney cancer.

This rearrangement joins TRBV27 to TRBJ1-1; unclear D gene. V was trimmed by 0 bases and J by 0 bases, leaving 8 bases between them. CDR1 and CDR2 (germline): MNHEY, SMNVEV (reference sequence). The CDR3 loop spans 15 amino acids. This CDR3 is CASSLSSGLNTEAFF. The CDR3 coding sequence is TGTGCCAGCAGTTTATCGAGCGGGTTGAACACTGAAGCTTTCTTT.

The gene calls are TRBV9 and TRBJ2-5; TRBD2 matches at 10 bases. J gave up 5 bases and V 4 bases, and 5 bases lay outside the gene matches. Per the germline V gene, CDR1 is SGDLS and CDR2 is YYNGEE. CDR3 length equals 14 residues. The CDR3 loop is CASSPSGRGETQYF. CDR3 coding DNA: TGTGCCAGCAGCCCTAGCGGGAGAGGGGAGACCCAGTACTTC.

This rearrangement joins TRBV13 to TRBJ2-3; 10 bases line up with TRBD1. The V gene end was trimmed by 2 bases and the J gene end by 4 bases; junction bases not matched to a gene: 3. This CDR3 is built from 15 residues. Germline CDR1 PRHDT, CDR2 FYEKMQ (reference sequence). This CDR3 is CASSLPDRGADTQYF. CDR3 nucleotides: TGTGCCAGCAGCTTACCGGACAGGGGGGCAGATACGCAGTATTTT.

V and J are TRBV2 and TRBJ2-3; D unclear. There are 15 residues in the CDR3. Trimming took off 6 bases at V and 2 bases at J, with 15 bases between the two ends. CDR1 SNHLY and CDR2 FYNNEI come from the germline V gene. Here the CDR3 reads CASSLSPGVTDTQYF. The CDR3 bases are TGTGCCAGCAGCCTCTCGCCGGGCGTCACAGATACGCAGTATTTT.

The gene calls are TRBV5-4 and TRBJ2-7, with 11 bases lining up with TRBD1. The CDR3 sequence is 14 residues long. Germline CDR1 reads SGHNT; CDR2 reads YYREEE (reference sequence). V shed 4 bases and J 4 bases; nucleotides not matched to a gene: 4. CDR3 sequence (DNA): TGTGCCAGCAGCCCTGGGACAGGGGGATACGAGCAGTACTTC. Its translation is CASSPGTGGYEQYF.

This chain uses TRBV4-1 with TRBJ2-1, with TRBD2 matching over 9 bases. This CDR3 is built from 16 residues. Germline trimming cut 1 base from V and 6 bases from J; bases unmatched to any gene: 7. Germline CDR1 and CDR2: MGHRA and YSYEKL. As DNA, the CDR3 is TGCGCCAGCAGCCAAGGCCCCGGGACTAGCTCCAATGAGCAGTTCTTC. Translated, it gives CASSQGPGTSSNEQFF.

The V and J genes are TRBV28 and TRBJ1-6; D unresolved. The CDR3 is 15 amino acids. CDR1 is MDHEN, CDR2 SYDVKM, per germline. Trimming cost V 4 bases and J 3 bases, with 10 bases left between them. CDR3 in DNA: TGTGCCAGCAGTTACCGGGGTCTCTATAATTCACCCCTCCACTTT. Its translation: CASSYRGLYNSPLHF.

The chain joins TRBV9 to TRBJ2-7; 8 bases line up with TRBD2. In germline, CDR1 is SGDLS, CDR2 YYNGEE. Trimming removed 4 bases from V and 0 bases from J; junction bases left unmatched: 9. CDR3 length: 16 amino acids. This chain's CDR3 is CASSHSTSESSYEQYF. The CDR3 nucleotides are TGTGCCAGCAGCCACTCGACTAGCGAAAGCTCCTACGAGCAGTACTTC.

V is TRBV7-8 and J is TRBJ2-7, with TRBD2 identical over 8 bases. The CDR3 consists of 15 residues. Germline V lookup: CDR1 SGHVS, CDR2 FQNEAQ. The ends lost 4 bases at V and 0 bases at J; junction bases unmatched: 5. The CDR3 sequence: CASSYGRGSSYEQYF. The CDR3 DNA is TGTGCCAGCAGCTACGGGAGGGGTAGCTCCTACGAGCAGTACTTC.

As DNA, the CDR3 is TGCAGCGTTGGGACAGGCGCGAACACTGAAGCTTTCTTT. Encoded protein: CSVGTGANTEAFF. V usage is TRBV29-1 and J usage is TRBJ1-1; 7 nucleotides match TRBD1. Trimming cost V 4 bases and J 1 base; bases outside gene matches: 3. This CDR3 region has 13 residues. CDR1 and CDR2 (germline): SQVTM, ANQGSEA.